This entry concerns a single T cell receptor (beta chain). This CDR3 has 13 residues. V dropped 8 bases and J dropped 1; count of bases not matched to a gene: 3. Germline V gives CDR1 MNHEY, CDR2 SMNVEV (reference sequence). This specimen belongs to a study of cytotoxic CD8 clonotypes in ibrutinib-treated CLL. Sequencing was performed with immunoSEQ multiplex PCR; in TCRdb, only in-frame clones are kept and a portion is missing. Of around 310,000 clones listed, almost 80% are singletons. The TCR sequence derives from a human donor with chronic lymphocytic leukemia. Sample: PBMCs, taken before ibrutinib treatment. The V and J genes are TRBV27 and TRBJ2-3; 7 bases align to TRBD1. The CDR3 DNA reads TGTGCCAGCGGAACAGGGGGCACAGATACGCAGTATTTT. This sequence encodes CASGTGGTDTQYF.